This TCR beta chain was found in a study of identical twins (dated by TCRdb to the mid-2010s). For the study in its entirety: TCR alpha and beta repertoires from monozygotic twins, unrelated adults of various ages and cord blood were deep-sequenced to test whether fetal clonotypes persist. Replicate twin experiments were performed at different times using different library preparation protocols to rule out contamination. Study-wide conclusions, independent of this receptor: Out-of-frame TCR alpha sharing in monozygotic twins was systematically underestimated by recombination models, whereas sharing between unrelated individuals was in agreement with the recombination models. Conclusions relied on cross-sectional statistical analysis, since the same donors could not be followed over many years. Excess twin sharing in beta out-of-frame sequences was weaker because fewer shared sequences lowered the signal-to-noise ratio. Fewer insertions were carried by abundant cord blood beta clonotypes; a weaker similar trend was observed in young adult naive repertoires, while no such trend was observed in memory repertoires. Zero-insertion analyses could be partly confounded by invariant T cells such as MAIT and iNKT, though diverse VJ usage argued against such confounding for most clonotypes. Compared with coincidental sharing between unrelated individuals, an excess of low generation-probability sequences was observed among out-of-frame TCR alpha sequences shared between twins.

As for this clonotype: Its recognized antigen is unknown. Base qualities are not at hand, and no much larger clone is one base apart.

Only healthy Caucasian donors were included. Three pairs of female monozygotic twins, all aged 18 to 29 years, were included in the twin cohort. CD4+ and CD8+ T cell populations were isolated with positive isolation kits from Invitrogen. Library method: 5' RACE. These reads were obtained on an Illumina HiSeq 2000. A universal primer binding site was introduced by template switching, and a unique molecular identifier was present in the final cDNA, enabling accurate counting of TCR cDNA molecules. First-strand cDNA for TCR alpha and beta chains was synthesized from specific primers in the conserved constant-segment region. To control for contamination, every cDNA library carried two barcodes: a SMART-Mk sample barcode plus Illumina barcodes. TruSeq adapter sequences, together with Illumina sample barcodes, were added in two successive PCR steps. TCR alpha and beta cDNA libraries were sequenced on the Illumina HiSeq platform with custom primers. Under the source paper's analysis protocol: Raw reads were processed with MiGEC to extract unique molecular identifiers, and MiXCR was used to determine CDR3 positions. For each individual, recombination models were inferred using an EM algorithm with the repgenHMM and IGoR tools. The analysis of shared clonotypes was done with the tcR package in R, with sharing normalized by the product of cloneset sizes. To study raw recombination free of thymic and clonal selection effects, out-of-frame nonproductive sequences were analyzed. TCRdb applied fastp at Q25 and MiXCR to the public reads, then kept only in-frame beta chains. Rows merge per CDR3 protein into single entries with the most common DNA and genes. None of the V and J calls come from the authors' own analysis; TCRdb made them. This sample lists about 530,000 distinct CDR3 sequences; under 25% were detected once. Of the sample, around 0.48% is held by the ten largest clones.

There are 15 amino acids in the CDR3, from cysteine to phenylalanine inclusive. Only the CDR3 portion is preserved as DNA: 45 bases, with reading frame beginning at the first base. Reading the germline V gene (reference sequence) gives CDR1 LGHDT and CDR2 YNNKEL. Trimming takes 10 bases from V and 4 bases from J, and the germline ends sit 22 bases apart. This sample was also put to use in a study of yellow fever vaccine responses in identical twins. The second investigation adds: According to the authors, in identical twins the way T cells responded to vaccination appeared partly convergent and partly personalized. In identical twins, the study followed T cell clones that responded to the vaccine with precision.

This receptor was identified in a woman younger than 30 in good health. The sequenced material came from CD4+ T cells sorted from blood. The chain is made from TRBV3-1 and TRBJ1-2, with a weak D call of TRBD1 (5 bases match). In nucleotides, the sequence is TGTGCCACCTCCAAAGTCCTGGGACCGATCTATGGCTACACCTTC. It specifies CATSKVLGPIYGYTF.